This TCR beta chain was sequenced for a study of T cells in Graves' hyperthyroidism and ophthalmopathy. RNA transcripts served as the template for amplifying TCR beta CDR3 regions. First-round RT-PCR with HTBI primers amplified the TCR CDR3 region. TCRdb fed the multiplex PCR reads into MiXCR, producing one record per CDR3 protein. The sample lists hundreds of thousands of distinct CDR3 sequences; approximately 15% were seen once. CDR1 and CDR2 from the germline V gene are MNHNS and SASEGT. With V trimmed by 9 bases and J by 0 bases, 1 base remained unmatched. The CDR3 has 13 residues. This clonotype has more than one count but fewer than ten. The study included ophthalmopathy patients with Clinical Activity Score at least 3, NOSPECS grade at least 4 and duration under 3 months. Any patient presenting with uncontrolled infection, other autoimmune disease, pregnancy or lactation was left out. Diagnoses were made from clinical symptoms, serum measures (thyroxine and TRAb), thyroid ultrasound and orbital computed tomography. PBMCs were sourced from approximately 9.3 ml fresh peripheral blood.

This TCR derives from a woman aged 45-65 years with Graves' ophthalmopathy. The sequenced material came from blood. V gene TRBV6-1 combines with J gene TRBJ2-2; 7 bases are a match to TRBD1. The CDR3 spells CARGQTNTGELFF. The CDR3, as DNA: TGTGCCAGGGGACAGACGAACACCGGGGAGCTGTTTTTT.